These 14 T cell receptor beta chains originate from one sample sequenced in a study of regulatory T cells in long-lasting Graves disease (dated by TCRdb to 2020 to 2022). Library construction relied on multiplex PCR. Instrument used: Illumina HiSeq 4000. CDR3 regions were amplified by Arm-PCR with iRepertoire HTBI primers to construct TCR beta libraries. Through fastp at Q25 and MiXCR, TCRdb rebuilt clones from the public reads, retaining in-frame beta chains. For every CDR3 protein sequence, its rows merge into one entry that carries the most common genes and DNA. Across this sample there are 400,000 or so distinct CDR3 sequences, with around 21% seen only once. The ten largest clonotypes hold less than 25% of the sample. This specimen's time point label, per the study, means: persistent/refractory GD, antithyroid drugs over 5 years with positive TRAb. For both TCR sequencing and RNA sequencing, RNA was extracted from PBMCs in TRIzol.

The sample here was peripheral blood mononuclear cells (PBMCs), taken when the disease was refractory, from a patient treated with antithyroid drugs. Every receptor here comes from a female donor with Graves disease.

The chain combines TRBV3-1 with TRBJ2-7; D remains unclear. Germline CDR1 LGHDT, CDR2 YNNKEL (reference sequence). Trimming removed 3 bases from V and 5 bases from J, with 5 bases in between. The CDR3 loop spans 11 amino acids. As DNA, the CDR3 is TGTGCCAGCAGCCATCTCCACGAGCAGTACTTC. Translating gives CASSHLHEQYF.

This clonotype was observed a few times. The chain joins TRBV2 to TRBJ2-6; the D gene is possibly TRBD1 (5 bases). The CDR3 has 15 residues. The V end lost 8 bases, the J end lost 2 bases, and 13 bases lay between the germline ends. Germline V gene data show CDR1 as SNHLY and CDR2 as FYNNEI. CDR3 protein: CASLLGAPGANVLTF. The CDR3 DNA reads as TGTGCCAGCCTCTTAGGGGCCCCTGGGGCCAACGTCCTGACTTTC.

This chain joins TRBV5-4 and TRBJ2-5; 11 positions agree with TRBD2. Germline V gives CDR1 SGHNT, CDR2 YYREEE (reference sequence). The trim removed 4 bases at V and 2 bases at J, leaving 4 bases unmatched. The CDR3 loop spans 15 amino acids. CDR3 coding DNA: TGTGCCAGCAGCAAAGGGACTAGCGGACAAGAGACCCAGTACTTC. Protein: CASSKGTSGQETQYF. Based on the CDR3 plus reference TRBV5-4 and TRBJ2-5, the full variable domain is ETGVTQSPTHLIKTRGQQVTLRCSSQSGHNTVSWYQQALGQGPQFIFQYYREEENGRGNFPPRFSGLQFPNYSSELNVNALELDDSALYLCASSKGTSGQETQYFGPGTRLLVL.

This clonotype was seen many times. CDR3 in amino acids: CASSHHGRELQPQHF. The CDR3 nucleotides are TGTGCCAGCAGCCACCATGGGAGGGAACTCCAGCCCCAGCATTTT. J is TRBJ1-5 and V is TRBV28; D is unclear. The CDR3 has 15 residues. With 6 bases removed from V and 7 bases from J, the gap between germline ends came to 19 bases. The germline gives CDR1 MDHEN, CDR2 SYDVKM.

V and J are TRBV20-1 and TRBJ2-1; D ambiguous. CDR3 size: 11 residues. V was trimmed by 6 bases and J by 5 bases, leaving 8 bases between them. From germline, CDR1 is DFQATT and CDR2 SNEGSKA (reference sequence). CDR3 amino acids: CSAGIHNEQFF. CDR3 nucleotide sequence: TGCAGTGCCGGTATTCACAATGAGCAGTTCTTC.

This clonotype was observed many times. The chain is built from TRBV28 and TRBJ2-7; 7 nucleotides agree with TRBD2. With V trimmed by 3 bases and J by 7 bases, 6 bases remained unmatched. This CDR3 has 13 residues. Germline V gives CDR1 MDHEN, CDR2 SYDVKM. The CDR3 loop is CASSFQGGMEQYF. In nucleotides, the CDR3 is TGTGCCAGCAGTTTTCAGGGAGGGATGGAGCAGTACTTC.

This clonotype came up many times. As DNA, the CDR3 is TGTGCCAGTAGTCCGATGGACAGCTCCTACGAGCAGTACTTC. Protein product: CASSPMDSSYEQYF. V usage is TRBV19 and J usage is TRBJ2-7; perhaps TRBD1 as D (6 bases). In germline, CDR1 is LNHDA, CDR2 SQIVND (reference sequence). The V end was cut by 5 bases, the J end by 0 bases, with 11 bases between. CDR3 size: 14 residues.

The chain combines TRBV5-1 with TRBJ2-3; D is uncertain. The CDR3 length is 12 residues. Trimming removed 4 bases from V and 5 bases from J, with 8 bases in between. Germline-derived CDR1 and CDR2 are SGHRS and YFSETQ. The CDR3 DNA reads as TGCGCCAGCAGCCGATCAGAAGATACGCAGTATTTT. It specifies CASSRSEDTQYF.

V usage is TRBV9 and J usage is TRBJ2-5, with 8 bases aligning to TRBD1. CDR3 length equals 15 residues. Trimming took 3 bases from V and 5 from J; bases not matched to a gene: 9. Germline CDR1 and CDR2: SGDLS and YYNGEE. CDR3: CASSAAGTGQETQYF. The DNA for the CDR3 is TGTGCCAGCAGCGCGGCCGGGACAGGACAGGAGACCCAGTACTTC.

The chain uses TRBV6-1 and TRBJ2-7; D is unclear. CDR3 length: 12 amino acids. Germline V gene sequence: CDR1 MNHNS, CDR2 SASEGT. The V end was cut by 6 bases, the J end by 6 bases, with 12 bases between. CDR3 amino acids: CASRDGFVEQYF. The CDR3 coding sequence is TGTGCCAGCAGAGACGGATTCGTCGAGCAGTACTTC.

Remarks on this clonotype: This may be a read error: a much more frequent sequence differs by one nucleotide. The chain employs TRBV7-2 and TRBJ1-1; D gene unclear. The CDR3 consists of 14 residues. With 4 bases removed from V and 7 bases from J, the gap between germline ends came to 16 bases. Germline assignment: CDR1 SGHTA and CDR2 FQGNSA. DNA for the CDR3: TGTGCCAGCAGCTCGCCCTGGACCGAGCGTGAAGCTTTCTTT. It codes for CASSSPWTEREAFF.

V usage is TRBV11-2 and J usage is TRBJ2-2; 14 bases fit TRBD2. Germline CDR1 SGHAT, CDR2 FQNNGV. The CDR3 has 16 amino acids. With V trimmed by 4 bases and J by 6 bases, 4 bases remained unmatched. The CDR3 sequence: CASSSGLAGDSGELFF. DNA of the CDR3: TGTGCCAGCAGCTCGGGACTAGCGGGAGACTCCGGGGAGCTGTTTTTT.

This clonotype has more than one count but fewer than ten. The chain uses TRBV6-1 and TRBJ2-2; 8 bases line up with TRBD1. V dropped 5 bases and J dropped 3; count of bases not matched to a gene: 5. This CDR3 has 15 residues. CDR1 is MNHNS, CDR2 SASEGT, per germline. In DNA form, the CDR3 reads TGTGCCAGCAGTCGGACAGGGATGCACACCGGGGAGCTGTTTTTT. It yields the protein CASSRTGMHTGELFF.

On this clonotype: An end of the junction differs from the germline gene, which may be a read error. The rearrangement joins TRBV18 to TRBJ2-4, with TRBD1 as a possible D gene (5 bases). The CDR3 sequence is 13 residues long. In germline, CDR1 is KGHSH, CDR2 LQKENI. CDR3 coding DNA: TGTGCCAGCTCACCCGGGCTACAGGAACCTGGGGACTTC. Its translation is CASSPGLQEPGDF.